This TCR beta chain is from a study of blood T cell repertoires in COVID-19. On the study more broadly: PBMCs, B-cell-depleted T cells, or T cells provided the cDNA or gDNA that made up the material.

V gave up 0 bases and J gave up 10 bases; unmatched junction bases: 10. The CDR3 spans 15 residues. Germline loops: CDR1 WSHSY, CDR2 SAAADI. This clone has just one count. Clones were read by immunoSEQ multiplex PCR, and TCRdb kept only the in-frame ones, dropping some. The table has over 90,000 clones, over 75% seen once. V is TRBV10-2 and J is TRBJ2-3; 7 nucleotides align to TRBD2. This clonotype was obtained from a human donor in a cohort sampled during active COVID-19. Sequenced material: peripheral blood. DNA of the CDR3: TGCGCCAGCAGTGAGTCTAGCGGGCGCCTATACGCGCAGTATTTT. Its translation: CASSESSGRLYAQYF.